This is a list of T cell receptor beta chains from one sample in a study of cytomegalovirus exposure and HLA in healthy donors. Only in-frame clones appear in the TCRdb table, and some are missing; sequencing was by immunoSEQ multiplex PCR. In all, the sample yields some 76,000 clones. Sequenced sample: PBMCs. These receptors were obtained from a boy aged 10-17 years in good health and CMV-seronegative. The CDR3 runs from the conserved cysteine through the conserved F or W. D genes are given only for firm matches.

V gene	D gene	J gene	CDR3 protein	CDR3 DNA
TRBV5-4	TRBD2	TRBJ2-5	CASSPSSGRAQYF	TGTGCCAGCAGCCCATCTAGCGGGAGGGCCCAGTACTTC
TRBV4-1	-	TRBJ2-7	CASSQEAVRTGEQYF	TGCGCCAGCAGCCAAGAAGCTGTTCGGACGGGGGAGCAGTACTTC
TRBV5-4	-	TRBJ2-7	CARSIDYEQYF	TGTGCCAGAAGCATAGACTACGAGCAGTACTTC
TRBV6-5	TRBD1	TRBJ1-5	CASSRDRVYQPQHF	TGTGCCAGCAGCAGGGACAGGGTGTATCAGCCCCAGCATTTT
TRBV9	-	TRBJ2-5	CASSPWRAQETQYF	TGTGCCAGCAGCCCCTGGCGAGCGCAAGAGACCCAGTACTTC
TRBV4-2	-	TRBJ2-3	CASSGPAGFSTDKQYF	TGTGCCAGCAGCGGCCCCGCGGGGTTTAGCACAGATAAGCAGTATTTT
TRBV6-1	TRBD1	TRBJ2-7	CASSEGTGSYEQYF	TGTGCCAGCAGTGAAGGGACAGGGTCCTACGAGCAGTACTTC
TRBV5-1	TRBD1	TRBJ1-6	CASRRFQGAQNSPLHF	TGCGCCAGCAGGCGCTTCCAGGGGGCTCAGAATTCACCCCTCCACTTT
TRBV7-9	TRBD1	TRBJ1-1	CASSFTGAEAFF	TGTGCCAGCAGCTTTACAGGGGCTGAAGCTTTCTTT
TRBV14	-	TRBJ1-1	CASSQEQGVAEAFF	TGTGCCAGCAGCCAAGAACAGGGAGTCGCTGAAGCTTTCTTT
TRBV4-1	TRBD1	TRBJ1-2	CASSQQEGGGGYGYTF	TGCGCCAGCAGCCAACAAGAAGGGGGCGGCGGCTATGGCTACACCTTC
TRBV18	TRBD1	TRBJ2-5	CASSTQDRGGETQYF	TGTGCCAGCTCCACACAGGACAGGGGTGGTGAGACCCAGTACTTC
TRBV2	-	TRBJ1-1	CASSETERLNTEAFF	TGTGCCAGCAGTGAAACGGAGAGATTGAACACTGAAGCTTTCTTT
TRBV5-4	-	TRBJ2-7	CASSRDSYEQYF	TGTGCCAGCAGCAGGGACTCGTACGAGCAGTACTTC
TRBV6-6	TRBD2	TRBJ2-1	CASSNTSGVYNEQFF	TGTGCCAGCAGCAACACTAGCGGGGTATACAATGAGCAGTTCTTC
TRBV11-2	-	TRBJ2-5	CASKSLKGGGTETQYF	TGTGCCAGCAAAAGCTTAAAAGGGGGAGGGACCGAGACCCAGTACTTC
TRBV7-2	-	TRBJ1-1	CASRYQRGGTEAFF	TGTGCCAGCCGGTATCAGAGGGGAGGGACTGAAGCTTTCTTT
TRBV6-1	-	TRBJ1-4	CASSVWTIPSGVNLEKLFF	TGTGCCAGCAGTGTTTGGACAATTCCTTCGGGTGTCAACCTTGAAAAACTGTTTTTT
TRBV9	TRBD2	TRBJ2-3	CASSPRTSGITDTQYF	TGTGCCAGCAGCCCTCGGACTAGCGGGATCACAGATACGCAGTATTTT
TRBV18	-	TRBJ2-7	CASSHPGQGNYEQYF	TGTGCCAGCTCACACCCGGGACAAGGCAACTACGAGCAGTACTTC
TRBV4-2	-	TRBJ1-1	CASSQDRGSPEAFF	TGTGCCAGCAGCCAAGATCGAGGGAGCCCTGAAGCTTTCTTT
TRBV4-1	-	TRBJ1-3	CASSREGGTGNTIYF	TGCGCCAGCAGTCGTGAAGGGGGTACTGGAAACACCATATATTTT
TRBV30	-	TRBJ1-1	CAWIVGGRLAFF	TGTGCCTGGATAGTAGGGGGTCGGTTGGCTTTCTTT
TRBV7-6	-	TRBJ2-2	CASSNRNTGELFF	TGTGCCAGCAGCAACAGGAACACCGGGGAGCTGTTTTTT
TRBV30	TRBD1	TRBJ1-1	CAWRETGLPEAFF	TGTGCCTGGAGAGAGACAGGGCTCCCTGAAGCTTTCTTT
TRBV7-9	TRBD1	TRBJ1-2	CASSSTRDSNYGYTF	TGTGCCAGCAGCTCAACCCGGGACAGTAACTATGGCTACACCTTC
TRBV19	TRBD1	TRBJ1-5	CASSETGQGAPRDQPQHF	TGTGCCAGTAGTGAGACTGGACAGGGGGCGCCTAGGGATCAGCCCCAGCATTTT
TRBV6-1	TRBD1	TRBJ2-7	CASRRRQGASYEQYF	TGTGCCAGCAGGCGCCGACAGGGGGCGTCCTACGAGCAGTACTTC
TRBV19	-	TRBJ2-5	CASSIQGPGTQYF	TGTGCCAGTAGTATTCAGGGGCCGGGGACCCAGTACTTC
TRBV13	-	TRBJ1-2	CASSFVGRGYDGYTF	TGTGCCAGCAGCTTCGTGGGCAGGGGATACGATGGCTACACCTTC
TRBV6-4	TRBD2	TRBJ2-7	CASSASAGVAYEQYF	TGTGCCAGCAGTGCCTCTGCGGGAGTCGCCTACGAGCAGTACTTC
TRBV6-5	-	TRBJ2-1	CASRRGDEQFF	TGTGCCAGCAGAAGGGGCGATGAGCAGTTCTTC
TRBV4-2	TRBD2	TRBJ2-3	CASSQETTSGATDKQYF	TGTGCCAGCAGCCAAGAAACGACTAGCGGGGCCACAGATAAGCAGTATTTT
TRBV2	TRBD2	TRBJ2-5	CASSEPAGGKETQYF	TGTGCCAGCTCCGAGCCCGCGGGGGGGAAAGAGACCCAGTACTTC
TRBV4-1	-	TRBJ2-7	CASSQDRGQAYEQYF	TGCGCCAGCAGCCAAGATAGAGGTCAAGCCTACGAGCAGTACTTC
TRBV19	TRBD2	TRBJ2-7	CASSILGTSGGTIYEQYF	TGTGCCAGTAGTATCCTAGGGACTAGCGGGGGGACCATTTACGAGCAGTACTTC
TRBV4-1	-	TRBJ1-5	CASSQPGQKDRRF	TGCGCCAGCAGCCAGCCCGGACAGAAGGACCGACGATTT
TRBV20-1	-	TRBJ1-1	CSAPGYTEAFF	TGCAGTGCCCCGGGGTACACTGAAGCTTTCTTT
TRBV4-2	TRBD2	TRBJ2-1	CASSQASGDYNEQFF	TGTGCCAGCAGCCAAGCGAGCGGGGATTACAATGAGCAGTTCTTC
TRBV7-9	-	TRBJ1-1	CASSLSIPGRGVAEAFF	TGTGCCAGCAGCTTATCTATACCTGGCAGGGGAGTCGCTGAAGCTTTCTTT
TRBV6-5	TRBD1	TRBJ1-2	CASSSLTGGASYGYTF	TGTGCCAGCAGTTCCCTTACAGGGGGCGCAAGCTATGGCTACACCTTC
TRBV5-1	-	TRBJ1-1	CASSLEGQKGTEAFF	TGCGCCAGCAGCTTGGAGGGGCAGAAGGGCACTGAAGCTTTCTTT
TRBV6-1	TRBD2	TRBJ2-4	CASSDEAGGAKNIQYF	TGTGCCAGCAGTGATGAGGCGGGGGGAGCCAAAAACATTCAGTACTTC